This TCR beta chain was recorded in a study of T cell responses to AZD1222 COVID-19 vaccine. Study observations and caveats: Repertoire samples came only from after the peak T cell response. Spike regions recognized by vaccine-associated CD4 TCRs spanned the protein, led by 160-218 and 743-854. Breadth and depth of Spike-specific TCRs rose after two AZD1222 doses. White British ancestry dominated among donors, who included more females, and clonal diversity was possibly underestimated.

A remark on this clone: The antigen remains unidentified.

CDR1 MNHEY and CDR2 SMNVEV come from the germline V gene (reference sequence). V lost 5 bases and J lost 5; bases outside the gene matches: 7. The CDR3 is made up of 14 amino acids. Produced via immunoSEQ multiplex PCR; TCRdb's table is partial and in-frame only. The data hold some 91,000 clones, with 89% observed a single time. This receptor was taken from an adult in good health. Sample: peripheral blood, taken on day 0 of AZD1222 vaccination. The chain is built from TRBV27 and TRBJ2-5; 8 bases align to TRBD2. The DNA of the CDR3 is TGTGCCAGCAGTGACCGGGGGGGCCTTGAGACCCAGTACTTC. This encodes CASSDRGGLETQYF.